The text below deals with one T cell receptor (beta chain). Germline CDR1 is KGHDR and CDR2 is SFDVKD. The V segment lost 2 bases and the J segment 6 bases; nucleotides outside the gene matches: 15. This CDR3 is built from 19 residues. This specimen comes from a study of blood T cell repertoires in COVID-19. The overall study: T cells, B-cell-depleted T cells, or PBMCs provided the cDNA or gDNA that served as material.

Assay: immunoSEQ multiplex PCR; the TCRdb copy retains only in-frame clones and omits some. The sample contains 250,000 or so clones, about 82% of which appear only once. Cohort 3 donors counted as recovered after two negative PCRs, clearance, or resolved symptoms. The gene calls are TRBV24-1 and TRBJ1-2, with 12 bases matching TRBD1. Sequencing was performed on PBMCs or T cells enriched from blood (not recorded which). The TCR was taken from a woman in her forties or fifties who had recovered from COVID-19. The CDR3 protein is CATSDSPPHRDRGLNGYTF. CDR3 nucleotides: TGTGCCACCAGTGATTCACCACCTCACCGGGACAGGGGGCTTAATGGCTACACCTTC.